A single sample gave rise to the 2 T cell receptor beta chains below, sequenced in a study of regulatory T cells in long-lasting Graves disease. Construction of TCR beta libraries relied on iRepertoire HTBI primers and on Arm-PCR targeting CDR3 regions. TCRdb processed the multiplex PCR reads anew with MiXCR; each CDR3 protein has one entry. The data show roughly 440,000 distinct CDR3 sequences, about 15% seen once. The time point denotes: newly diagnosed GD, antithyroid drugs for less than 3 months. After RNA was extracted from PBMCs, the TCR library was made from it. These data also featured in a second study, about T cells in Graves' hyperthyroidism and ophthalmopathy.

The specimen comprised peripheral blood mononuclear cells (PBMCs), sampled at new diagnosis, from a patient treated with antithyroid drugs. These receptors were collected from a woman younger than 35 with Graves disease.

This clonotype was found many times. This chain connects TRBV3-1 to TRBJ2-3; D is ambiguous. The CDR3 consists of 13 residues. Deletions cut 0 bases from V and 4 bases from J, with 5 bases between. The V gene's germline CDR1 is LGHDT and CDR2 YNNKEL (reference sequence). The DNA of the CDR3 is TGTGCCAGCAGCCAAGATTACCCAGATACGCAGTATTTT. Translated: CASSQDYPDTQYF.

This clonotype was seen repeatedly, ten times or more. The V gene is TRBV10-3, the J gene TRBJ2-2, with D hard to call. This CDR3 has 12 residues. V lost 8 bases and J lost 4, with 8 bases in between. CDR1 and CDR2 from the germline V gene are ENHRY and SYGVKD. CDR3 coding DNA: TGTGCCATCGCAGCTCGCACCGGGGAGCTGTTTTTT. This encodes CAIAARTGELFF.